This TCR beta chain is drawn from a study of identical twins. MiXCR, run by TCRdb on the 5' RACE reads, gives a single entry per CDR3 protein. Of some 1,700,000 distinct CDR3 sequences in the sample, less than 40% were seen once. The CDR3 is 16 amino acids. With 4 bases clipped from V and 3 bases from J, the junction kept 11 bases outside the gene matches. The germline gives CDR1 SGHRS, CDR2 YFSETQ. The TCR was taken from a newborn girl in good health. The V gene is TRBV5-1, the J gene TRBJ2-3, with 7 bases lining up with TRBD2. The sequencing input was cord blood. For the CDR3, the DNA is TGCGCCAGCAGCCCTGGACTAGTATCAGGAACAGATACGCAGTATTTT. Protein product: CASSPGLVSGTDTQYF. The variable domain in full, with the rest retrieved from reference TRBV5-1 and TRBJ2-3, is KAGVTQTPRYLIKTRGQQVTLSCSPISGHRSVSWYQQTPGQGLQFLFEYFSETQRNKGNFPGRFSGRQFSNSRSEMNVSTLELGDSALYLCASSPGLVSGTDTQYFGPGTRLTVL.